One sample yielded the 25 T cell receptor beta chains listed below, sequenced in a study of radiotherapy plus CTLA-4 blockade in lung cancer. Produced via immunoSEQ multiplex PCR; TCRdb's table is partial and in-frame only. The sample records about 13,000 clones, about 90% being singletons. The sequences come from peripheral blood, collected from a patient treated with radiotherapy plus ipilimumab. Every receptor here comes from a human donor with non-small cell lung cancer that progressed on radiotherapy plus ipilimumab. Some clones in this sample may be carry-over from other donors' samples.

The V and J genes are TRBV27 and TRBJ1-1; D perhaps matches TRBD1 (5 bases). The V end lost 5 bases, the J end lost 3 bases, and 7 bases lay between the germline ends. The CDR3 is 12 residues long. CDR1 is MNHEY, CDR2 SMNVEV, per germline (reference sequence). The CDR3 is CASSRGDTEAFF. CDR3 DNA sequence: TGTGCCAGCAGTCGGGGGGACACTGAAGCTTTCTTT.

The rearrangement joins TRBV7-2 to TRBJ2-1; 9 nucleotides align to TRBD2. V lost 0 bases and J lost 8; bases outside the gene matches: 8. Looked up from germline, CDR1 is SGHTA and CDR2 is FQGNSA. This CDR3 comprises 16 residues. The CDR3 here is CASSLASSGSIYEQFF. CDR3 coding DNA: TGTGCCAGCAGCTTAGCGAGTAGCGGGAGTATATATGAGCAGTTCTTC. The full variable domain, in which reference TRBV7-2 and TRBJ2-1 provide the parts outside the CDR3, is GAGVSQSPSNKVTEKGKDVELRCDPISGHTALYWYRQSLGQGLEFLIYFQGNSAPDKSGLPSDRFSAERTGGSVSTLTIQRTQQEDSAVYLCASSLASSGSIYEQFFGPGTRLTVL.

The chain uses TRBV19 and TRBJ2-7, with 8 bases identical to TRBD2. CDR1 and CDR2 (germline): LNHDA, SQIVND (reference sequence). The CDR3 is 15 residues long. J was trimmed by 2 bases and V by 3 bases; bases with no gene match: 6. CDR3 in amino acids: CASSMSSGMTYEQYF. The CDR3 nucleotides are TGTGCCAGTAGTATGAGTAGCGGGATGACCTACGAGCAGTACTTC. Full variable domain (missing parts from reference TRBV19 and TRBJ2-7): DGGITQSPKYLFRKEGQNVTLSCEQNLNHDAMYWYRQDPGQGLRLIYYSQIVNDFQKGDIAEGYSVSREKKESFPLTVTSAQKNPTAFYLCASSMSSGMTYEQYFGPGTRLTVT.

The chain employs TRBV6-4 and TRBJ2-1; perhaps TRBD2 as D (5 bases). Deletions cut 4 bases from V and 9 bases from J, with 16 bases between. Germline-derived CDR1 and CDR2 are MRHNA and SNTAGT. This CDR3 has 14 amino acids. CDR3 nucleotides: TGTGCCAGCAGTGTCGGGATCACACGGGGTGAGCAGTTCTTC. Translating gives CASSVGITRGEQFF.

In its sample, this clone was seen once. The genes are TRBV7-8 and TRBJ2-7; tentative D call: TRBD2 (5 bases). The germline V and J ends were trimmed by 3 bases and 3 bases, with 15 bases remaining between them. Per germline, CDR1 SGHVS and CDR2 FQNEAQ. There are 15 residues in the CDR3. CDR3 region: CASSLQVLGGYEQYF. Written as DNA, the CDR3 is TGTGCCAGCAGCTTGCAGGTCCTCGGAGGCTACGAGCAGTACTTC.

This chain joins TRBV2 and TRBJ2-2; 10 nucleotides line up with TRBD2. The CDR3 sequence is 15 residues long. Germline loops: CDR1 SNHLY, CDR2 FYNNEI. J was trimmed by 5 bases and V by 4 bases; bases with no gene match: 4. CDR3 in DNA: TGTGCCAGCAGTGGGGGACTAGCGTCGACCGGGGAGCTGTTTTTT. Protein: CASSGGLASTGELFF.

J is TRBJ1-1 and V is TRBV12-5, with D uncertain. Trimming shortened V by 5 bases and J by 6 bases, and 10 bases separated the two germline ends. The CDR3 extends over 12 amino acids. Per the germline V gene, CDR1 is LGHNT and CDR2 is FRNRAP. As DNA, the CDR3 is TGTGCTAGTGGTAACTTTATACCTGAAGCTTTCTTT. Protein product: CASGNFIPEAFF.

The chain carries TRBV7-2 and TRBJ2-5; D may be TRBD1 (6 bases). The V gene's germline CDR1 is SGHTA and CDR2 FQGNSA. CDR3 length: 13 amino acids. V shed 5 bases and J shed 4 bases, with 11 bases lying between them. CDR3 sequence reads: CASSRGQTETQYF. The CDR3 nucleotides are TGTGCCAGCAGCCGCGGACAGACAGAGACCCAGTACTTC. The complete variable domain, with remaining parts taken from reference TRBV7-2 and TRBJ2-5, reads GAGVSQSPSNKVTEKGKDVELRCDPISGHTALYWYRQSLGQGLEFLIYFQGNSAPDKSGLPSDRFSAERTGGSVSTLTIQRTQQEDSAVYLCASSRGQTETQYFGPGTRLLVL.

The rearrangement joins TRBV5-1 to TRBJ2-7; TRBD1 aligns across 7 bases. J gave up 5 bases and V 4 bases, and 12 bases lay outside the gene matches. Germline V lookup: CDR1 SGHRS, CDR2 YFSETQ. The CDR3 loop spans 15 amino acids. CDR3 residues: CASSKEPGQSHEQYF. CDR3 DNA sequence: TGCGCCAGCAGCAAGGAACCGGGACAGTCCCACGAGCAGTACTTC.

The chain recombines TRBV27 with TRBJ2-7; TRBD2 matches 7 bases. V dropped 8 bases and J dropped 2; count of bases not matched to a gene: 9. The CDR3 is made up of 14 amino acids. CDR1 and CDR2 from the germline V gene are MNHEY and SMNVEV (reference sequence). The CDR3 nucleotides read TGTGCCAGCGGTGATCAGCGGGATACCTACGAGCAGTACTTC. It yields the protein CASGDQRDTYEQYF.

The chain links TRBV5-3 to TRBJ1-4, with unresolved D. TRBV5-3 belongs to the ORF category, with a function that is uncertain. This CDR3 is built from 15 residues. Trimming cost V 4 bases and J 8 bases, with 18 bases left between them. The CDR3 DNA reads TGTGCCAGAAGCGAACACATCAAAAGGGAGGAAAAACTGTTTTTT. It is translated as CARSEHIKREEKLFF.

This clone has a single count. This CDR3 is CASSSPRLAGVGNEQFF. The CDR3 DNA sequence: TGTGCCAGCAGTTCTCCCCGACTAGCGGGAGTGGGCAATGAGCAGTTCTTC. V usage is TRBV27 and J usage is TRBJ2-1; 12 nucleotides match TRBD2. The CDR3 extends over 17 amino acids. V dropped 4 bases and J dropped 6; count of bases not matched to a gene: 10. Germline V gene sequence: CDR1 MNHEY, CDR2 SMNVEV (reference sequence).

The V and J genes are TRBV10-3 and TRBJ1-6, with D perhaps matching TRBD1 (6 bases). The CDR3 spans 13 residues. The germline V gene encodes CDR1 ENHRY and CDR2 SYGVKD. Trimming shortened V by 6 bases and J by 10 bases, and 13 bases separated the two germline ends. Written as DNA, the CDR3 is TGTGCCATCAGGACACAGGGAGACTCACCCCTCCACTTT. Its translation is CAIRTQGDSPLHF.

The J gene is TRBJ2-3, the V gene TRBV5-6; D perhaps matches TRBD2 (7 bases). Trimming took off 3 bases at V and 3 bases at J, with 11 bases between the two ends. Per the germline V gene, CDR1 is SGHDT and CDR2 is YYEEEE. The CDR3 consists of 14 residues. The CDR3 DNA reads TGTGCCAGCAGCTGGCGGGGGCAGACAGATACGCAGTATTTT. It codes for CASSWRGQTDTQYF.

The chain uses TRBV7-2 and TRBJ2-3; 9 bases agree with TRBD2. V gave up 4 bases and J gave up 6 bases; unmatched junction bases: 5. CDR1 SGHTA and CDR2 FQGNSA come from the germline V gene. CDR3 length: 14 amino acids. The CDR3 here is CASSSLAGWDTQYF. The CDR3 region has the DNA TGTGCCAGCAGCTCTCTAGCGGGATGGGATACGCAGTATTTT. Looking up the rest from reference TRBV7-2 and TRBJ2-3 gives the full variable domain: GAGVSQSPSNKVTEKGKDVELRCDPISGHTALYWYRQSLGQGLEFLIYFQGNSAPDKSGLPSDRFSAERTGGSVSTLTIQRTQQEDSAVYLCASSSLAGWDTQYFGPGTRLTVL.

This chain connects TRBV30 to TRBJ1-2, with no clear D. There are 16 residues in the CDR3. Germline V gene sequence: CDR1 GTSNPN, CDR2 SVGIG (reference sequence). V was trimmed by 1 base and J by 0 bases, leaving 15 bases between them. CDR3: CAWSGEVPTSNYGYTF. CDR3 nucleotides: TGTGCCTGGAGTGGTGAGGTACCCACCTCTAACTATGGCTACACCTTC.

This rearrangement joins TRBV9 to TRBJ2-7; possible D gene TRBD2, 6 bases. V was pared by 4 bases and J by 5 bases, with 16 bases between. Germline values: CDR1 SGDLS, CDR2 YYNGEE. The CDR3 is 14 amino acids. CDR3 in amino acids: CASSPELGRNEQYF. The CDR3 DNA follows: TGTGCCAGCAGCCCGGAGTTGGGGAGGAACGAGCAGTACTTC.

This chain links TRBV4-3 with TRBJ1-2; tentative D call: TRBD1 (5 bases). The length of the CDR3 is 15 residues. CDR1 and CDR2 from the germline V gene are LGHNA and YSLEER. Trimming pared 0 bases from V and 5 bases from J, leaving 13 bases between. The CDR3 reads CASSQDVTGEYGYTF. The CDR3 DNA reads TGCGCCAGCAGCCAAGACGTAACAGGAGAGTATGGCTACACCTTC.

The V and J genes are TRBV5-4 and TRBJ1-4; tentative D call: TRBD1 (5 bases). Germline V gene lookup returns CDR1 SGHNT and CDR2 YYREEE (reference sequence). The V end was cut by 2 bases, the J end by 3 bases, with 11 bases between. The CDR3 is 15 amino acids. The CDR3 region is CASSLFTGPNEKLFF. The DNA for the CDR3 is TGTGCCAGCAGCTTATTCACAGGACCTAATGAAAAACTGTTTTTT.

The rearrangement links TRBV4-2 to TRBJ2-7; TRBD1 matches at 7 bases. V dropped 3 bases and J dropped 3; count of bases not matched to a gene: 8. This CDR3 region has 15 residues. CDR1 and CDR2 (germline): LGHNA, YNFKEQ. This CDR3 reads CASSHNRDSYYEQYF. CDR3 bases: TGTGCCAGCAGCCATAACCGGGACAGCTACTACGAGCAGTACTTC.

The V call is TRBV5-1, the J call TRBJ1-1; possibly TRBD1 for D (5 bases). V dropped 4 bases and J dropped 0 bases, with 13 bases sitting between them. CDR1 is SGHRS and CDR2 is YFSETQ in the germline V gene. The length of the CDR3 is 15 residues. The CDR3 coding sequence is TGCGCCAGCAGCCCGGGGACGGGGGTGAACACTGAAGCTTTCTTT. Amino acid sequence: CASSPGTGVNTEAFF.

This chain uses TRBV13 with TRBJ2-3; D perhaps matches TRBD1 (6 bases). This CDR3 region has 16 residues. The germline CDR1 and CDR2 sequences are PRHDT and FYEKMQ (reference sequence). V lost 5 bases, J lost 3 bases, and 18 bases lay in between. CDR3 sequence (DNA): TGTGCCAGCAGCCCCGGAGACGGACAGAATACAGATACGCAGTATTTT. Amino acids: CASSPGDGQNTDTQYF.

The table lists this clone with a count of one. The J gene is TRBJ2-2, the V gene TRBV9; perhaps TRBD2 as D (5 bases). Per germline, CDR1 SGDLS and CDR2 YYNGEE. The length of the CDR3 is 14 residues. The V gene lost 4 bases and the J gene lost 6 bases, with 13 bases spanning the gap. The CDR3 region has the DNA TGTGCCAGCAGCCGAGGGCGCACGGCCGGGGAGCTGTTTTTT. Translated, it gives CASSRGRTAGELFF.

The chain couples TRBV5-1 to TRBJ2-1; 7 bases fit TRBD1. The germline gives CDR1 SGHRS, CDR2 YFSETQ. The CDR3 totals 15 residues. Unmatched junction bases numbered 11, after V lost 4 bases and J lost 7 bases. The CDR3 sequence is CASSKTGAPTNEQFF. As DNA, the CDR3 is TGCGCCAGCAGCAAAACAGGGGCCCCTACAAATGAGCAGTTCTTC. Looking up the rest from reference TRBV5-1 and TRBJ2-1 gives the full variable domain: KAGVTQTPRYLIKTRGQQVTLSCSPISGHRSVSWYQQTPGQGLQFLFEYFSETQRNKGNFPGRFSGRQFSNSRSEMNVSTLELGDSALYLCASSKTGAPTNEQFFGPGTRLTVL.

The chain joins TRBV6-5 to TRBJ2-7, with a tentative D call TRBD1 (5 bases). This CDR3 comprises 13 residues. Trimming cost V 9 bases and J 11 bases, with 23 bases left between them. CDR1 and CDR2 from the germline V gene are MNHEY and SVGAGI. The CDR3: CASGDSVAPVKYF. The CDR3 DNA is TGTGCCAGTGGAGACAGCGTAGCCCCAGTTAAGTACTTC.